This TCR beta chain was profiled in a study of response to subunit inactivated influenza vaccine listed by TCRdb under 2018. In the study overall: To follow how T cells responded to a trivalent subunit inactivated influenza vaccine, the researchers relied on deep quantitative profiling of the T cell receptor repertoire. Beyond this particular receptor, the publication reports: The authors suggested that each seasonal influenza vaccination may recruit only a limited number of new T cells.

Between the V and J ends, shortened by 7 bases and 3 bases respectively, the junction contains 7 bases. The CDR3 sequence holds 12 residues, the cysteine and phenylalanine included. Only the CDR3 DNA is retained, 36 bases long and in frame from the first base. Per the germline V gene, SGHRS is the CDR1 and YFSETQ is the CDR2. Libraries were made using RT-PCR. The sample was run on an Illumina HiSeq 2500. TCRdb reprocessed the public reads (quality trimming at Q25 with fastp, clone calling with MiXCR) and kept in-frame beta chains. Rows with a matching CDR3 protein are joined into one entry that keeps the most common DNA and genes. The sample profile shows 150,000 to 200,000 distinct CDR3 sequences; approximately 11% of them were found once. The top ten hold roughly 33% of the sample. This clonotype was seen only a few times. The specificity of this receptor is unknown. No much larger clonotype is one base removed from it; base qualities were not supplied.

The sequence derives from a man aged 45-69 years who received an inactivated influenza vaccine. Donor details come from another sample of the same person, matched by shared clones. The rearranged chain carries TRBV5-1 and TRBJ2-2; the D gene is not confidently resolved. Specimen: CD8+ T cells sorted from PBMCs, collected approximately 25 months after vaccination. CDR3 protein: CASHQHTGELFF. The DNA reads TGCGCCAGCCACCAGCACACCGGGGAGCTGTTTTTT. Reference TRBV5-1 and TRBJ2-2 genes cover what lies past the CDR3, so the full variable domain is KAGVTQTPRYLIKTRGQQVTLSCSPISGHRSVSWYQQTPGQGLQFLFEYFSETQRNKGNFPGRFSGRQFSNSRSEMNVSTLELGDSALYLCASHQHTGELFFGEGSRLTVL.